This TCR beta chain emerged from a study of spatial heterogeneity in lung cancer (dated by TCRdb to about 2019). With regard to the full study: Beta-chain transcripts were consistently detected in greater numbers than alpha-chain transcripts, which likely reflected higher beta-chain transcript abundance. In the raw uncorrected reads, each unique combination of TCR and UMI appeared more than ten times on average. In non-small cell lung cancer, the study made a quantitative comparison of TCR alpha and beta repertoires among multiple tumor regions, matched nontumor lung and blood. Nonsynonymous mutation counts, determined by whole-exome sequencing of tumor tissue, were related to TCR repertoire features. Both alpha and beta chains were TCR-sequenced in 220 or so tumor regions, roughly 70 matched nontumor lung samples and 55 to 60 PBMC samples obtained at surgery. Overall results and qualifications from the work: Ubiquitous expanded tumor TCRs showed up in blood more often at tumor resection than at routine follow-up. Additional single-cell paired TCR alpha and beta sequencing was considered necessary to confirm, at a functional level, the hypothesis that regional TCRs recognize regional mutations.

Spanning cysteine to phenylalanine, the CDR3 consists of 14 amino acids. Only CDR3 DNA remains: 42 bases, in frame from the first base. Germline trimming amounts to 5 bases on V and 3 bases on J, with 4 as the count of junction bases outside the gene matches. The germline V gene yields SGHVS for CDR1 and FQNEAQ for CDR2. The sample's time point label, in plain terms: sample taken at primary tumor resection. Samples were obtained from over 70 patients with early-stage, untreated non-small cell lung cancer from the lung TRACERx cohort. Whole RNA extracted from tumor and nontumor lung tissue, or from cryopreserved PBMC samples, was used for TCR sequencing without cell sorting. Only patients with enough RNA available from two or more tumor regions were chosen for TCR sequencing. The library was generated by 5' RACE. The sequencing machine was a NextSeq 500. The TCR library protocol attached a unique molecular identifier to each TCR cDNA molecule to allow correction of PCR and sequencing errors. The paper's data handling went like this. TCR identification, UMI-based error correction and CDR3 extraction were performed with Decombinator tools. Expanded TCRs were defined as those above a frequency of 2 per 1,000, corresponding to the top 1% of the tumor frequency distribution. Renyi diversity was computed with the R vegan package after each repertoire had been subsampled 100 times to 5,000 TCRs. CDR3 similarity networks were built from amino acid triplet string-kernel similarity, with CDR3s being connected when pairwise similarity was above 0.82. TCRdb redid the processing of the public reads, applying fastp at Q25 and MiXCR, and retained in-frame beta chains. Entries that share a CDR3 protein sequence are merged under the most common genes and DNA. It is TCRdb's table, rather than the study itself, that gives the V and J calls and clone size. The sample table lists around 23,000 distinct CDR3 sequences, 3% to 4% of them with a count of one. In total, the top ten clones hold about 28% of the sample.

The sample holds many counts of this clonotype. It has no known antigen specificity. No much larger clonotype is one base removed from it; base qualities were not supplied. Sequenced here: PBMCs, sampled at surgery. The clonotype was recovered from a female donor with early-stage non-small cell lung cancer. The chain links TRBV7-8 with TRBJ1-2; 9 bases in the junction line up with TRBD1. The DNA sequence reads TGTGCCAGCAGCCCACGACAGGGGGACTATGGCTACACCTTC. The resulting protein is CASSPRQGDYGYTF.